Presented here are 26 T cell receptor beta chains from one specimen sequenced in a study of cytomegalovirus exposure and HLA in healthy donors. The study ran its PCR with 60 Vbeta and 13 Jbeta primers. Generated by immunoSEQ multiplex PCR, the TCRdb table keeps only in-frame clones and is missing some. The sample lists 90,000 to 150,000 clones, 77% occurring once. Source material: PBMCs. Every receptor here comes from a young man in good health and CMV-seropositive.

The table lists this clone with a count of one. The CDR3 loop is CSAQTPPTIATYNEQFF. The CDR3 region has the DNA TGCAGCGCCCAGACCCCTCCGACGATAGCCACGTACAATGAGCAGTTCTTC. This chain links TRBV29-1 with TRBJ2-1; D gene uncertain. Germline V gene data show CDR1 as SQVTM and CDR2 as ANQGSEA. The CDR3 spans 17 residues. Trimming cost V 7 bases and J 4 bases, with 26 bases left between them.

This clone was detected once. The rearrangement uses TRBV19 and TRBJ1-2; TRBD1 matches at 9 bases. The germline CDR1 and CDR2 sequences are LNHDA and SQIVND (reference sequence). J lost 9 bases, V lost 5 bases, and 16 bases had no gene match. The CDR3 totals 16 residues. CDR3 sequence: CASSGLWDRVLYRYTF. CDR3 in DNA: TGTGCCAGTAGTGGTCTTTGGGACAGGGTTTTGTATCGCTACACCTTC.

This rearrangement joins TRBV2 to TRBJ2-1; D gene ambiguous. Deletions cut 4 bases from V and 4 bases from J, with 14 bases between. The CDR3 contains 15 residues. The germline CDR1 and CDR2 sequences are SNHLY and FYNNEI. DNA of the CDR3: TGTGCCAGCAGTGTACAGAACCCAGTATACAATGAGCAGTTCTTC. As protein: CASSVQNPVYNEQFF.

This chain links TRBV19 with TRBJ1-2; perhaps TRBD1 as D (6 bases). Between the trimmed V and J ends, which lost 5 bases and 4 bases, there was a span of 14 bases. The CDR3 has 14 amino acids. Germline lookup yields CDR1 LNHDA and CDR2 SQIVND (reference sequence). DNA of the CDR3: TGTGCCAGTAGTCTATCAGGGGTTGGCTATGGCTACACCTTC. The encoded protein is CASSLSGVGYGYTF.

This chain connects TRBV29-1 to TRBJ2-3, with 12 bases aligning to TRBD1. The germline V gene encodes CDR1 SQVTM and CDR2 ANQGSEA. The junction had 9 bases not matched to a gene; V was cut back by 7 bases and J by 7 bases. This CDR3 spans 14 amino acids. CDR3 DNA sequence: TGCAGCGCTGACGGGACAGGGGGCCCTTATACGCAGTATTTT. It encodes CSADGTGGPYTQYF.

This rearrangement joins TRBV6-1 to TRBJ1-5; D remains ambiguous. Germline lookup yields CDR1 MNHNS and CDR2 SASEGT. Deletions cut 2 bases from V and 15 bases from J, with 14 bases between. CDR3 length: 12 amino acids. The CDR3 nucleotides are TGTGCCAGCAGTGAATTCCCAGAAGTGCCGCATTTT. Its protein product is CASSEFPEVPHF.

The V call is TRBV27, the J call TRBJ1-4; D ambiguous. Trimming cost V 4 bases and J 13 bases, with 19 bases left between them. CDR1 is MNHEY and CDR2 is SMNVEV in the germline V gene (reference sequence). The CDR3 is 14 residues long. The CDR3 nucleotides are TGTGCCAGCAGTTGGGCGCCGGCGGGAACTCGACTGTTTTTT. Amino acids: CASSWAPAGTRLFF.

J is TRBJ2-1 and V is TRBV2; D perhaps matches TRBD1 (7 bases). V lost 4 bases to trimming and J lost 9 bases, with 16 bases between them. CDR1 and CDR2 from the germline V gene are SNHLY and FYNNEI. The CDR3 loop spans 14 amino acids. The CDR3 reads CASSGGRGRGEQFF. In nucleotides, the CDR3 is TGTGCCAGCAGTGGCGGTAGGGGGCGGGGTGAGCAGTTCTTC.

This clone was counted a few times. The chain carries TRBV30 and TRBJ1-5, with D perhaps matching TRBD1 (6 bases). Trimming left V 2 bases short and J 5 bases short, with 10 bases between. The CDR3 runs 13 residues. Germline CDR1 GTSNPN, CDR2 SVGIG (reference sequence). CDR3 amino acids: CAWSKGVDQPQHF. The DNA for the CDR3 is TGTGCCTGGAGTAAGGGGGTGGATCAGCCCCAGCATTTT.

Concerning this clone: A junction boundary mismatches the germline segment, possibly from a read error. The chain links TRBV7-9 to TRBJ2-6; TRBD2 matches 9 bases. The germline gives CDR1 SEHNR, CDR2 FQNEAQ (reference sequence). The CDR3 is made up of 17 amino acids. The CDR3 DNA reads TGTGCCAGCAGCCACCGGGGGGGGGCGGGAGGGGCCAACGGCCTGACTTTC. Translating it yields CASSHRGGAGGANGLTF.

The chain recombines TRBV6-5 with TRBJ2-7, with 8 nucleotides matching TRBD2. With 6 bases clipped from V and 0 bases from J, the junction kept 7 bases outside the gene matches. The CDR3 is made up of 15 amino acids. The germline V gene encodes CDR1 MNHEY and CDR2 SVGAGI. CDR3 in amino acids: CASRRAGGPSYEQYF. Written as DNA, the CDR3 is TGTGCCAGCAGAAGGGCGGGAGGCCCCTCCTACGAGCAGTACTTC.

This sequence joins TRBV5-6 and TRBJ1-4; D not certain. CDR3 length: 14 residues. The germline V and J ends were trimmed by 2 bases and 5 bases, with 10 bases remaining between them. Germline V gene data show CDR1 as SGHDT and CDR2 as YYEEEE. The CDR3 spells CASSFSGLNEKLFF. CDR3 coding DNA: TGTGCCAGCAGCTTTAGTGGACTAAATGAAAAACTGTTTTTT.

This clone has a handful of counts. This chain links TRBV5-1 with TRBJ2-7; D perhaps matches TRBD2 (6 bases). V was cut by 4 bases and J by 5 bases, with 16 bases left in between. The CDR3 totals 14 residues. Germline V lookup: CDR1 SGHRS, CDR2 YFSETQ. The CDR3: CASSLTGTPNEQYF. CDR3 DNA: TGCGCCAGCAGCCTTACCGGGACTCCAAACGAGCAGTACTTC.

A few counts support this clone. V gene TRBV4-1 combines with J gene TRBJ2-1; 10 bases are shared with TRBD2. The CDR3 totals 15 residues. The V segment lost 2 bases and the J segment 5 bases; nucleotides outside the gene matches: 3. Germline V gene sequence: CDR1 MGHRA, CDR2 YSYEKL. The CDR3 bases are TGCGCCAGCAGCCAAAAAGGACTAGCGGACAATGAGCAGTTCTTC. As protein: CASSQKGLADNEQFF.

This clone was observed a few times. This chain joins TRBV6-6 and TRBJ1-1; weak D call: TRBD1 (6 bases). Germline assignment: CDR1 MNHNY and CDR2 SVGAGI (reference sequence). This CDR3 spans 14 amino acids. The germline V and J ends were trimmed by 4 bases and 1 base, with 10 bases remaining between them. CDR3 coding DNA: TGTGCCAGCAGTTCGGACAGACCGAACACTGAAGCTTTCTTT. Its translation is CASSSDRPNTEAFF.

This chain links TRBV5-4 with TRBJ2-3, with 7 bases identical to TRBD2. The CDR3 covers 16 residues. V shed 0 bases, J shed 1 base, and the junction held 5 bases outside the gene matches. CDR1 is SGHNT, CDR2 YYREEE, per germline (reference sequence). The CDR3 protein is CASSLGAGDGTDTQYF. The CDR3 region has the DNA TGTGCCAGCAGCTTGGGTGCGGGGGACGGCACAGATACGCAGTATTTT.

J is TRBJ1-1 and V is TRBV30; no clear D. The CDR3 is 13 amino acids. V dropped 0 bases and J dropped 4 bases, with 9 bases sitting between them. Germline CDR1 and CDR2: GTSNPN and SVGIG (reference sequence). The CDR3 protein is CAWSVLVSTEAFF. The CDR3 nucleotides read TGTGCCTGGAGTGTACTTGTGAGCACTGAAGCTTTCTTT. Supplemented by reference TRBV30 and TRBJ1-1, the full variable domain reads SQTIHQWPATLVQPVGSPLSLECTVEGTSNPNLYWYRQAAGRGLQLLFYSVGIGQISSEVPQNLSASRPQDRQFILSSKKLLLSDSGFYLCAWSVLVSTEAFFGQGTRLTVV.

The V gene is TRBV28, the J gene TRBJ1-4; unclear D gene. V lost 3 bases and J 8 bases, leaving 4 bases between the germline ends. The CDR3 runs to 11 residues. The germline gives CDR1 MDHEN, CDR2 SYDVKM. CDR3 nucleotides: TGTGCCAGCAGTTTCGGGGAAAAACTGTTTTTT. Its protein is CASSFGEKLFF.

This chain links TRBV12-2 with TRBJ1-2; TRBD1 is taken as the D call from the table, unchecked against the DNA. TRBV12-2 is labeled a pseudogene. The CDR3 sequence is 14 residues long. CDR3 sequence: CASRLAHSNYGYTF. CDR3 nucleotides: TGTGCAAGTCGCTTAGCCCATTCTAACTATGGCTACACCTTC.

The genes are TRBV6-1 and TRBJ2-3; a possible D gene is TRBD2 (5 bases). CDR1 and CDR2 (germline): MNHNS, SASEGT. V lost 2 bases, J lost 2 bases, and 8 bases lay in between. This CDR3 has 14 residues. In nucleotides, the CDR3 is TGTGCCAGCAGTGAATCGGGGTACACAGATACGCAGTATTTT. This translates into CASSESGYTDTQYF.

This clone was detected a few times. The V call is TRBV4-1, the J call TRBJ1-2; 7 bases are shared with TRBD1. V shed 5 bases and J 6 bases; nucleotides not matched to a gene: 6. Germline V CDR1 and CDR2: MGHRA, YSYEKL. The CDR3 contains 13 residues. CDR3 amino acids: CASSIPDRNGYTF. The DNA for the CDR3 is TGCGCCAGCAGCATCCCGGACAGGAATGGCTACACCTTC.

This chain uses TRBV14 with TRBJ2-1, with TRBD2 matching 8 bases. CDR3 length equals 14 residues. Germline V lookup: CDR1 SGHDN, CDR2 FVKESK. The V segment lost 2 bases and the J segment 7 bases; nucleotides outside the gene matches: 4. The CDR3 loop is CASSQSLAGNEQFF. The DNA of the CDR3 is TGTGCCAGCAGCCAATCCCTAGCGGGTAATGAGCAGTTCTTC.

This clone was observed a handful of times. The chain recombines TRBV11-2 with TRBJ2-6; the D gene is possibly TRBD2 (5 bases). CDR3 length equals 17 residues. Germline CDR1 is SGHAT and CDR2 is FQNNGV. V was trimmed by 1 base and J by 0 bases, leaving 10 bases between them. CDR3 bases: TGTGCCAGCAGCTTAGCCGGGATTTTCTCTGGGGCCAACGTCCTGACTTTC. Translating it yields CASSLAGIFSGANVLTF.

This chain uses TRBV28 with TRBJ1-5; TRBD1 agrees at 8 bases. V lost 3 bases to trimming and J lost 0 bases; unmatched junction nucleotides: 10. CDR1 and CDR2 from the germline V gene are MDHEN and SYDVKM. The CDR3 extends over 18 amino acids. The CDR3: CASSFGPGQDPSNQPQHF. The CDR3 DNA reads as TGTGCCAGCAGTTTTGGGCCGGGACAGGACCCTAGCAATCAGCCCCAGCATTTT.

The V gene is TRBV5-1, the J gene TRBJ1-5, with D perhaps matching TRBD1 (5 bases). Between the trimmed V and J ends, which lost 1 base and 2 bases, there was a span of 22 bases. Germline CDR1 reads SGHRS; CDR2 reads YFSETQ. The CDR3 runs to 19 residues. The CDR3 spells CASSLYPQDMVFRNQPQHF. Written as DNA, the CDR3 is TGCGCCAGCAGCTTGTACCCACAGGACATGGTTTTTCGCAATCAGCCCCAGCATTTT.

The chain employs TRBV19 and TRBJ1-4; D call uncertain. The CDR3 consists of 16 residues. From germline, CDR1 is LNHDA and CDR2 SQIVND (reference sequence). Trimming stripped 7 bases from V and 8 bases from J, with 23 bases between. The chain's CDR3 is CASTSGQEKIREKLFF. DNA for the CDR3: TGTGCCAGTACCAGCGGCCAGGAGAAGATAAGAGAAAAACTGTTTTTT. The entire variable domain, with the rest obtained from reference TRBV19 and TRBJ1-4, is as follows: DGGITQSPKYLFRKEGQNVTLSCEQNLNHDAMYWYRQDPGQGLRLIYYSQIVNDFQKGDIAEGYSVSREKKESFPLTVTSAQKNPTAFYLCASTSGQEKIREKLFFGSGTQLSVL.